The 24 T cell receptor beta chains in this list originate from one sample, sequenced in a study of PD-1 blockade in classical Hodgkin lymphoma. Data came from immunoSEQ multiplex PCR; TCRdb stores just in-frame clones and leaves some out. The repertoire holds 30,000 to 35,000 clones, 80% to 95% seen once, with about 0.24% in the top ten. All patients experienced relapse after autologous stem cell transplantation, and brentuximab vedotin exposure was variable. The CD4+ T cells used were purified from thawed PBMCs through magnetic negative selection. The sample in question was CD4+ T cells from blood, obtained at baseline. Receptors were obtained from a human donor with classical Hodgkin lymphoma.

This clone came up once. V usage is TRBV6-6 and J usage is TRBJ2-3; no reliable D call. The V gene's germline CDR1 is MNHNY and CDR2 SVGAGI (reference sequence). The V and J ends lost 6 bases and 4 bases respectively, with 8 bases between them. The CDR3 runs 12 residues. The CDR3: CASRISADTQYF. The CDR3 DNA reads as TGTGCCAGCAGGATCTCGGCAGATACGCAGTATTTT.

The chain is built from TRBV27 and TRBJ1-2; D is perhaps TRBD1 (5 bases). The germline gives CDR1 MNHEY, CDR2 SMNVEV (reference sequence). The CDR3 covers 14 residues. V was cut by 0 bases and J by 4 bases, with 9 bases left in between. The CDR3 DNA reads as TGTGCCAGCAGTTTATCAGCAGGGTTCTATGGCTACACCTTC. Residues: CASSLSAGFYGYTF.

A note on this clone: A junction boundary mismatches the germline segment, possibly from a read error. The chain is built from TRBV7-9 and TRBJ1-1; D gene unclear. The V gene's germline CDR1 is SEHNR and CDR2 FQNEAQ (reference sequence). This CDR3 contains 11 residues. The CDR3 DNA reads TGTGCCAGCAGCTTAGACCAAATTGCCAACTTT. This encodes CASSLDQIANF.

The gene calls are TRBV7-9 and TRBJ2-3; D may be TRBD2 (6 bases). V was clipped by 4 bases and J by 2 bases, with 25 bases between them. This CDR3 is 19 amino acids long. The germline V gene encodes CDR1 SEHNR and CDR2 FQNEAQ (reference sequence). In DNA, the CDR3 is TGTGCCAGCAGCTCCACACAAAAGACTAGTTGGGTTATCACAGATACGCAGTATTTT. This codes for CASSSTQKTSWVITDTQYF. Looking up the rest from reference TRBV7-9 and TRBJ2-3 gives the full variable domain: DTGVSQNPRHKITKRGQNVTFRCDPISEHNRLYWYRQTLGQGPEFLTYFQNEAQLEKSRLLSDRFSAERPKGSFSTLEIQRTEQGDSAMYLCASSSTQKTSWVITDTQYFGPGTRLTVL.

This chain uses TRBV4-1 with TRBJ2-2; 10 bases match TRBD1. The V segment lost 6 bases and the J segment 4 bases; nucleotides outside the gene matches: 5. The CDR3 extends over 15 amino acids. In germline, CDR1 is MGHRA, CDR2 YSYEKL. The CDR3 coding sequence is TGCGCCAGCAGTCCGGGACAGGGGACCACCGGGGAGCTGTTTTTT. Translated: CASSPGQGTTGELFF.

The chain employs TRBV4-1 and TRBJ2-3, with TRBD1 as a possible D gene (5 bases). CDR3 size: 14 residues. Per the germline V gene, CDR1 is MGHRA and CDR2 is YSYEKL. V lost 4 bases, J lost 0 bases, and 8 bases lay in between. This CDR3 reads CASSLGASTDTQYF. The CDR3 coding sequence is TGCGCCAGCAGCCTAGGGGCTAGCACAGATACGCAGTATTTT.

Comment on this clone: The germline gene is not matched at one end of the junction; a read error may be the cause. J is TRBJ2-1 and V is TRBV2; a weak D match, TRBD2 (5 bases). CDR3 size: 12 residues. CDR1 is SNHLY and CDR2 is FYNNEI in the germline V gene. The CDR3 reads CASSEDFAARIF. The CDR3 DNA reads TGTGCCAGCAGTGAGGACTTCGCCGCGCGCATCTTC.

J is TRBJ2-5 and V is TRBV28, with 10 bases identical to TRBD2. V shed 7 bases, J shed 6 bases, and the junction held 23 bases outside the gene matches. Germline values: CDR1 MDHEN, CDR2 SYDVKM. The CDR3 is made up of 19 amino acids. The CDR3 DNA follows: TGTGCCAGCACCGGAAGGGACAACATACCGGGACTAGCGTTTCAGACCCAGTACTTC. Translated, it gives CASTGRDNIPGLAFQTQYF. The full variable domain, its missing parts supplied by reference TRBV28 and TRBJ2-5, is DVKVTQSSRYLVKRTGEKVFLECVQDMDHENMFWYRQDPGLGLRLIYFSYDVKMKEKGDIPEGYSVSREKKERFSLILESASTNQTSMYLCASTGRDNIPGLAFQTQYFGPGTRLLVL.

The rearrangement links TRBV7-6 to TRBJ2-3, with 9 bases aligning to TRBD1. This CDR3 is 17 amino acids long. The V gene end was trimmed by 5 bases and the J gene end by 4 bases; junction bases not matched to a gene: 13. Germline CDR1 is SGHVS and CDR2 is FNYEAQ. The CDR3 DNA reads TGTGCCAGCAGCGCCTCCGGGACAGGGAATCTTCCAGATACGCAGTATTTT. Translation gives CASSASGTGNLPDTQYF.

The chain joins TRBV6-1 to TRBJ1-2; 9 bases line up with TRBD1. V shed 1 base and J 4 bases; nucleotides not matched to a gene: 7. The CDR3 has 16 residues. Germline CDR1 is MNHNS and CDR2 is SASEGT. The CDR3 is CASSEGAGQGGYGYTF. The CDR3 coding sequence is TGTGCCAGCAGTGAAGGTGCGGGACAGGGAGGCTATGGCTACACCTTC.

This clone was recorded only once. The chain is built from TRBV19 and TRBJ2-3, with D tentatively TRBD2 (5 bases). V shed 3 bases and J shed 0 bases, with 7 bases lying between them. CDR1 and CDR2 from the germline V gene are LNHDA and SQIVND (reference sequence). The CDR3 length is 14 residues. The CDR3 protein is CASSIASSTDTQYF. CDR3 bases: TGTGCCAGTAGTATCGCTAGCAGCACAGATACGCAGTATTTT.

The genes are TRBV10-3 and TRBJ1-2; 7 positions agree with TRBD1. The CDR3 loop spans 14 amino acids. Germline V gene sequence: CDR1 ENHRY, CDR2 SYGVKD. After removal of 4 bases from V and 4 bases from J, the junction contained 6 bases not matched to a gene. CDR3 in DNA: TGTGCCATCAGTGGGCAGGGGGTGATCTATGGCTACACCTTC. It yields the protein CAISGQGVIYGYTF.

V usage is TRBV11-2 and J usage is TRBJ1-6; 11 positions agree with TRBD1. Per germline, CDR1 SGHAT and CDR2 FQNNGV. Unmatched junction bases numbered 6, after V lost 5 bases and J lost 9 bases. There are 15 residues in the CDR3. The CDR3 reads CASSPQGTGGSPLHF. The CDR3 region has the DNA TGTGCCAGCAGCCCCCAAGGGACAGGGGGTTCACCCCTCCACTTT. Drawing the rest from reference TRBV11-2 and TRBJ1-6, the complete variable domain is EAGVAQSPRYKIIEKRQSVAFWCNPISGHATLYWYQQILGQGPKLLIQFQNNGVVDDSQLPKDRFSAERLKGVDSTLKIQPAKLEDSAVYLCASSPQGTGGSPLHFGNGTRLTVT.

The V and J genes are TRBV10-2 and TRBJ1-1; D uncertain. This CDR3 is 15 amino acids long. The germline V and J ends were trimmed by 5 bases and 0 bases, with 13 bases remaining between them. CDR1 WSHSY and CDR2 SAAADI come from the germline V gene. CDR3: CASSRLDLMNTEAFF. The CDR3 DNA reads as TGCGCCAGCAGTCGCCTGGATCTTATGAACACTGAAGCTTTCTTT.

The chain employs TRBV2 and TRBJ2-7; D perhaps matches TRBD1 (5 bases). V was trimmed by 7 bases and J by 5 bases, leaving 15 bases between them. The CDR3 sequence is 13 residues long. Germline loops: CDR1 SNHLY, CDR2 FYNNEI. The CDR3 region has the DNA TGTGCCAGCAAGGGCAGGGCTTGGGACGAGCAGTACTTC. It codes for CASKGRAWDEQYF.

The CDR3 nucleotides are TGTGCCACCAGCAGAGATCCCCGGGAGGGTCGCACTGAAGCTTTCTTT. Protein sequence: CATSRDPREGRTEAFF. This chain links TRBV15 with TRBJ1-1; D is uncertain. V was clipped by 0 bases and J by 4 bases, with 15 bases between them. CDR3 length: 16 residues. In germline, CDR1 is LNHNV, CDR2 YYDKDF (reference sequence).

The chain has TRBV29-1 and TRBJ2-5, with a possible D match to TRBD2 (5 bases). V gave up 5 bases and J gave up 3 bases, with 16 bases separating them. Germline V gene lookup returns CDR1 SQVTM and CDR2 ANQGSEA. The CDR3 has 14 residues. The DNA for the CDR3 is TGCAGCGTTCTTCCAGAAGCGGCAAAAGAGACCCAGTACTTC. As protein: CSVLPEAAKETQYF.

This sequence joins TRBV25-1 and TRBJ1-2, with 7 nucleotides matching TRBD1. Germline V CDR1 and CDR2: MGHDK, SYGVNS. Trimming took 6 bases from V and 1 from J; bases not matched to a gene: 14. The CDR3 is 17 amino acids. The CDR3 DNA is TGTGCCAGCAGGGGGCGGGGCAGGGGGGGTGTTAACTATGGCTACACCTTC. Its translation: CASRGRGRGGVNYGYTF.

The rearrangement uses TRBV6-5 and TRBJ2-4; 8 bases map to TRBD1. Trimming cost V 4 bases and J 5 bases; bases outside gene matches: 10. Germline V gene sequence: CDR1 MNHEY, CDR2 SVGAGI. CDR3 length equals 16 residues. The CDR3 protein is CASSFGVSGGENIQYF. CDR3 nucleotides: TGTGCCAGCAGTTTTGGGGTCTCAGGGGGCGAAAACATTCAGTACTTC.

The chain uses TRBV9 and TRBJ2-1; 7 nucleotides align to TRBD1. CDR1 is SGDLS and CDR2 is YYNGEE in the germline V gene. Unmatched junction bases numbered 4, after V lost 4 bases and J lost 0 bases. This CDR3 region has 15 residues. CDR3 region: CASSPGDSSYNEQFF. CDR3 bases: TGTGCCAGCAGCCCCGGGGACAGCTCCTACAATGAGCAGTTCTTC.

This chain connects TRBV7-9 to TRBJ1-5; 10 bases match TRBD1. The CDR3 extends over 15 amino acids. Losses at the gene ends were 5 bases for V and 3 bases for J; bases not matched to a gene: 4. Per germline, CDR1 SEHNR and CDR2 FQNEAQ (reference sequence). This CDR3 reads CASSPGTGDNQPQHF. The CDR3 coding sequence is TGTGCCAGCAGCCCCGGGACAGGGGACAATCAGCCCCAGCATTTT.

The V call is TRBV6-5, the J call TRBJ1-6; TRBD1 is a possible D gene (5 bases). Germline loops: CDR1 MNHEY, CDR2 SVGAGI. Trimming pared 5 bases from V and 4 bases from J, leaving 12 bases between. This CDR3 is built from 15 residues. CDR3 nucleotide sequence: TGTGCCAGCAGTCGCTCTGAGGGGTATAATTCACCCCTCCACTTT. This gives the protein CASSRSEGYNSPLHF.

The chain carries TRBV10-3 and TRBJ2-7; D gene uncertain. The CDR3 extends over 14 amino acids. Germline CDR1 and CDR2: ENHRY and SYGVKD. The V and J ends lost 7 bases and 2 bases respectively, with 15 bases between them. The CDR3 nucleotides are TGTGCCATCAATTCGTTCCTAGACACCTACGAGCAGTACTTC. Translated, it gives CAINSFLDTYEQYF.

J is TRBJ1-2 and V is TRBV5-4; perhaps TRBD1 as D (5 bases). The CDR3 runs to 15 residues. V shed 0 bases and J shed 7 bases, with 16 bases lying between them. In germline, CDR1 is SGHNT, CDR2 YYREEE (reference sequence). CDR3 amino acids: CASSLAQPGTAGYTF. For the CDR3, the DNA is TGTGCCAGCAGCTTGGCCCAGCCAGGGACGGCTGGCTACACCTTC.